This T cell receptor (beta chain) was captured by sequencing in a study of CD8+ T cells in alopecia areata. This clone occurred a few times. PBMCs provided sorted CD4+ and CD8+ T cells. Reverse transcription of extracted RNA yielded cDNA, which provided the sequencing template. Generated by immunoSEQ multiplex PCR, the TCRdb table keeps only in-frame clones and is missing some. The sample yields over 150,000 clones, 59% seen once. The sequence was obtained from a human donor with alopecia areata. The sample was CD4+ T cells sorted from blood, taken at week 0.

The CDR3 reads CASSMGTGRAMNTEAFF. The CDR3, as DNA: TGTGCCAGTAGTATGGGGACAGGCCGCGCCATGAACACTGAAGCTTTCTTT. The rearrangement uses TRBV19 and TRBJ1-1; TRBD1 agrees at 8 bases. Germline V CDR1 and CDR2: LNHDA, SQIVND (reference sequence). V lost 3 bases to trimming and J lost 0 bases; unmatched junction nucleotides: 9. This CDR3 is built from 17 residues. Together with reference TRBV19 and TRBJ1-1, the CDR3 gives the full variable domain: DGGITQSPKYLFRKEGQNVTLSCEQNLNHDAMYWYRQDPGQGLRLIYYSQIVNDFQKGDIAEGYSVSREKKESFPLTVTSAQKNPTAFYLCASSMGTGRAMNTEAFFGQGTRLTVV.